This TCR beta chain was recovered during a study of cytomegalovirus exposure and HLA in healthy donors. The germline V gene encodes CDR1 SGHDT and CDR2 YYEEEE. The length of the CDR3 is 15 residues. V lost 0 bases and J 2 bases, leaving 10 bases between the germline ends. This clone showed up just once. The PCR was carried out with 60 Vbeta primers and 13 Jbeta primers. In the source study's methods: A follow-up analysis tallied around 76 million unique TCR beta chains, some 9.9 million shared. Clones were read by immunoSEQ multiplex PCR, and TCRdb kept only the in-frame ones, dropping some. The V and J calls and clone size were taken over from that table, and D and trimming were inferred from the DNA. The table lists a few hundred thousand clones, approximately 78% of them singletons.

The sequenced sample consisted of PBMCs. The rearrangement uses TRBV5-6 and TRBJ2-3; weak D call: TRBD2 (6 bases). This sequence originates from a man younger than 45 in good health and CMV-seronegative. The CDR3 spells CASSLGLGDTDTQYF. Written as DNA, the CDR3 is TGTGCCAGCAGCTTGGGACTAGGGGACACAGATACGCAGTATTTT.